This T cell receptor beta chain was identified in a study of blood T cell repertoires in COVID-19. Study information: PBMCs, B-cell-depleted T cells, or T cells provided the cDNA or gDNA that made up the material.

Clones were read by immunoSEQ multiplex PCR, and TCRdb kept only the in-frame ones, dropping some. The sample has 400,000 or so clones, around 91% seen once. Living in 24 US areas, the participants were between roughly 18 and 90 years of age. Recovery among Cohort 3 donors was established by two negative PCRs, clearance, or symptom resolution. Germline assignment: CDR1 KGHDR and CDR2 SFDVKD. V lost 5 bases and J lost 7, with 8 bases in between. CDR3 length: 13 amino acids. The chain combines TRBV24-1 with TRBJ1-6, with D possibly TRBD1 on 5 matching bases. The specimen sequenced was PBMCs or T cells enriched from blood (not recorded which). The sequence was collected from a man aged 30 to 45 who had recovered from COVID-19. The DNA of the CDR3 is TGTGCCACCAGTGCCCGACAGAATTCACCCCTCCACTTT. Its translation: CATSARQNSPLHF.